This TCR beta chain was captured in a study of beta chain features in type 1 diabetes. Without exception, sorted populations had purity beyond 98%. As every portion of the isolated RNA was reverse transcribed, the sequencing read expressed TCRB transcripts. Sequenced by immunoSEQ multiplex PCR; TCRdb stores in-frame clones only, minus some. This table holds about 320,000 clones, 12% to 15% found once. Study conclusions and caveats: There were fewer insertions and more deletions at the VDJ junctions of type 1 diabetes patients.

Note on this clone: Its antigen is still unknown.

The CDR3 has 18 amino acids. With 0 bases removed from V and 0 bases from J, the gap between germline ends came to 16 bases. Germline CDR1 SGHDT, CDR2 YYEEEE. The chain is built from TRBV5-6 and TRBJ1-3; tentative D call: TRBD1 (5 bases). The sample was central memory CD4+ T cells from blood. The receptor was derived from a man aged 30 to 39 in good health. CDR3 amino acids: CASSLGGDLTPSGNTIYF. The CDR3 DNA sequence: TGTGCCAGCAGCTTGGGAGGGGACCTAACCCCCTCTGGAAACACCATATATTTT. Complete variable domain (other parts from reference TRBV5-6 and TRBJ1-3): DAGVTQSPTHLIKTRGQQVTLRCSPKSGHDTVSWYQQALGQGPQFIFQYYEEEERQRGNFPDRFSGHQFPNYSSELNVNALLLGDSALYLCASSLGGDLTPSGNTIYFGEGSWLTVV.